This is a list of T cell receptor beta chains from one sample in a study of blood T cell repertoires in COVID-19. The table came from immunoSEQ multiplex PCR; TCRdb's copy has only in-frame clones and leaves some out. The sample carries roughly 200,000 clones, under 90% recorded once. What was sequenced was peripheral blood. These receptor sequences come from a woman aged 80 or over with COVID-19, enrolled during active disease. Each CDR3 is given with its conserved first and last residue. D genes are given only for firm matches.

CDR3 protein	D gene	J gene	V gene
CASSTGRGNEQFF	NA	TRBJ2-1	TRBV7-3
CASSKTDRISTEAFF	NA	TRBJ1-1	TRBV6-5
CASTPVGAWETQYF	NA	TRBJ2-5	TRBV2
CASMESGRYQPQHF	NA	TRBJ1-5	TRBV16
CASSYSGDNYGYTF	NA	TRBJ1-2	TRBV6-6
CASSQGTGSSYEQYF	NA	TRBJ2-7	TRBV14
CASSLALGSGAYNEQFF	NA	TRBJ2-1	TRBV7-9
CATWTGDGYGYTF	TRBD1	TRBJ1-2	TRBV10-3
CASRPGIMKNLSGNTIYF	NA	TRBJ1-3	TRBV2
CASYTGGHQPQHF	TRBD1	TRBJ1-5	TRBV23-1
CASSQGTGPPPLHF	TRBD1	TRBJ1-6	TRBV5-1
CASSLDSSYEQYF	NA	TRBJ2-7	TRBV11-3
CAISATSGSYNEQFF	TRBD2	TRBJ2-1	TRBV10-3
CASSLGEVGNEQFF	NA	TRBJ2-1	TRBV3-1/TRBV3-2
CASSASLAGEYEQYF	TRBD2	TRBJ2-7	TRBV9
CASSPRTGDGGGQPQHF	TRBD1	TRBJ1-5	TRBV19
CASSPQGPVATNEKLFF	NA	TRBJ1-4	TRBV9
CASSLAQGRSEQYF	NA	TRBJ2-7	TRBV5-1
CASSEALGGNQPQHF	NA	TRBJ1-5	TRBV2
CASTPGGRLAKNIQYF	TRBD2	TRBJ2-4	TRBV28
CASGLWGVEKLFF	NA	TRBJ1-4	TRBV12-5
CSVEIGGWDTQYF	NA	TRBJ2-3	TRBV29-1
CASSLAGDQPQHF	NA	TRBJ1-5	TRBV12-3/TRBV12-4
CASSQFAENSPLHF	NA	TRBJ1-6	TRBV3-1/TRBV3-2
CSVSSVMGEGAKNIQYF	NA	TRBJ2-4	TRBV29-1
CASSAQTSGTDTQYF	TRBD2	TRBJ2-3	TRBV9
CASSVDGQATGELFF	TRBD1	TRBJ2-2	TRBV9
CASITFGTEAFF	NA	TRBJ1-1	TRBV11-2
CASSLAGTSVNEQFF	TRBD2	TRBJ2-1	TRBV7-6
CASSRFLNYGYTF	NA	TRBJ1-2	TRBV12-3/TRBV12-4
CASRRGPNTGELFF	NA	TRBJ2-2	TRBV2
CASRRQGWGIYGYTF	TRBD1	TRBJ1-2	TRBV2
CASSLIQGADEQYF	TRBD1	TRBJ2-7	TRBV7-9
CASSFAGELFF	NA	TRBJ2-2	TRBV14
CASSPDPSGSTDTQYF	TRBD2	TRBJ2-3	TRBV5-6
CASSPGTDPNSPLHF	TRBD1	TRBJ1-6	TRBV5-4
CASSLGQGRQPQHF	TRBD1	TRBJ1-5	TRBV18
CASSLANRELFF	NA	TRBJ2-2	TRBV11-3
CASSTRDREVHEQFF	TRBD1	TRBJ2-1	TRBV6-5
CASSQARAGAHGEQFF	TRBD2	TRBJ2-1	TRBV3-1/TRBV3-2
CASSEAPREKVTQYF	TRBD2	TRBJ2-5	TRBV2
CASRPDSEAGELFF	NA	TRBJ2-2	TRBV9
CASKRSGTGLYEQYF	TRBD1	TRBJ2-7	TRBV28